This T cell receptor (beta chain) was captured by sequencing in a study of shared clonotypes between healthy human individuals. The study, taken as a whole, reports: With a handful of donors compared, about 5% of naive CD4 clonotypes were shared.

In regard to this clone: The target antigen is unknown.

The ends lost 1 base at V and 2 bases at J; junction bases unmatched: 1. This CDR3 spans 14 amino acids. From germline, CDR1 is ENHRY and CDR2 SYGVKD. Sequencing was performed with immunoSEQ multiplex PCR; in TCRdb, only in-frame clones are kept and a portion is missing. The table lists 2.5 million or so clones, over 85% of them singletons. This sequence joins TRBV10-3 and TRBJ1-2; 7 bases line up with TRBD1. Input material: naive CD4+ T cells sorted from blood. The sample's subset: CD45RA+ positively selected. This sequence was found in a man younger than 35 in good health. CDR3 DNA: TGTGCCATCAGTGAGTTACAGGGGAACTATGGCTACACCTTC. It specifies CAISELQGNYGYTF.